The present entry profiles one T cell receptor (beta chain) with its context. Authors' methods: For nucleated cells, counts were estimated from reference gene primer amplification. Generated by immunoSEQ multiplex PCR, the TCRdb table keeps only in-frame clones and is missing some. Clone size and the V and J calls come from that table; the DNA yielded D and trimming. The sample shows around 170,000 clones, approximately 80% of them seen only once. This sample is drawn from a study of blood T cell repertoires in COVID-19. Study at large: Some COVID-19 samples were acute and others convalescent; all came from the United States, Italy and Spain.

The germline CDR1 and CDR2 sequences are MDHEN and SYDVKM. The CDR3 loop spans 15 amino acids. The V end was cut by 6 bases, the J end by 4 bases, with 18 bases between. This clonotype was sampled from a man in his sixties who had been exposed to COVID-19. J is TRBJ1-2 and V is TRBV28; D uncertain. The sequenced sample consisted of PBMCs or T cells enriched from blood (not recorded which). The CDR3 loop is CASSDDKSPFYGYTF. The DNA for the CDR3 is TGTGCCAGCAGCGACGACAAGTCCCCGTTCTATGGCTACACCTTC.